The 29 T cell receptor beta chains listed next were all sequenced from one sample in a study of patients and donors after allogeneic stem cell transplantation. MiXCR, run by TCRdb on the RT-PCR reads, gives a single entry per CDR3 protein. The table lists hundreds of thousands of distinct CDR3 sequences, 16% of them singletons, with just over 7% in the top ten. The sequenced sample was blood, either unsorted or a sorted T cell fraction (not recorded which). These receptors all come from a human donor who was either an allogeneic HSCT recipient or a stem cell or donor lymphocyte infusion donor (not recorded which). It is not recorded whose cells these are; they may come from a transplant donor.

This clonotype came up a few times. The CDR3 spells CASSYSRGGASSYEQYF. DNA for the CDR3: TGTGCCAGCAGTTACTCGCGGGGGGGGGCCAGCTCCTACGAGCAGTACTTC. The chain employs TRBV6-5 and TRBJ2-7, with 9 bases identical to TRBD2. This CDR3 has 17 amino acids. Germline V gene sequence: CDR1 MNHEY, CDR2 SVGAGI. Trimming at V came to 0 bases and at J to 0 bases, leaving 6 bases not matched to a gene.

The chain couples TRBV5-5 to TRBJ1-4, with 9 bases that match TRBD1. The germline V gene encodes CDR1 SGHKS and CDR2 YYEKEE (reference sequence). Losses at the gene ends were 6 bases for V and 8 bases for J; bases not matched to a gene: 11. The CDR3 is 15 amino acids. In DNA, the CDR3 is TGTGCCAGCACCCTACCACAGGGGGCAGGGGAAAAACTGTTTTTT. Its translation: CASTLPQGAGEKLFF.

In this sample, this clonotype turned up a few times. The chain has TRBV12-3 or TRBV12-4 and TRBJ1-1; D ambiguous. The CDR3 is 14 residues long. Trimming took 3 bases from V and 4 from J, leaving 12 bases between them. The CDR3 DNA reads TGTGCCAGCAGTTTCATCGGGGTCGGCACTGAAGCTTTCTTT. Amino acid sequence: CASSFIGVGTEAFF.

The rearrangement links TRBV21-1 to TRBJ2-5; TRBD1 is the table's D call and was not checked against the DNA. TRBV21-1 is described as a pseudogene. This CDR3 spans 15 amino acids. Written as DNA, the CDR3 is TGTGCCAGCAGCCTCCGGGACAGGGCCCAAGAGACCCAGTACTTC. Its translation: CASSLRDRAQETQYF.

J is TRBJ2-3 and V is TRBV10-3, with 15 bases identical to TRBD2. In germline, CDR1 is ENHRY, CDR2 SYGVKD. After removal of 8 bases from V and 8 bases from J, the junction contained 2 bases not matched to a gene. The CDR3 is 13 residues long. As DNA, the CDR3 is TGTGCCATCGAGGGACTAGCGGGAGGTACGCAGTATTTT. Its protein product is CAIEGLAGGTQYF.

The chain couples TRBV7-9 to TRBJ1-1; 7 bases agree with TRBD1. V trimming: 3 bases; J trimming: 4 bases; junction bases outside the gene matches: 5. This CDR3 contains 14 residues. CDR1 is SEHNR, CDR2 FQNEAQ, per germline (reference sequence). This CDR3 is CASSLQGDATEAFF. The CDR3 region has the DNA TGTGCCAGCAGCTTGCAGGGGGACGCCACTGAAGCTTTCTTT. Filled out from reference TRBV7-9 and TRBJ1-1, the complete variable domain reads DTGVSQNPRHKITKRGQNVTFRCDPISEHNRLYWYRQTLGQGPEFLTYFQNEAQLEKSRLLSDRFSAERPKGSFSTLEIQRTEQGDSAMYLCASSLQGDATEAFFGQGTRLTVV.

CDR3 sequence: CASSLEGTSSTDTQYF. The CDR3 bases are TGTGCCAGCAGCTTAGAGGGGACTTCTAGCACAGATACGCAGTATTTT. The chain joins TRBV7-9 to TRBJ2-3; tentatively, D is TRBD2 (6 bases). The germline V gene has CDR1 SEHNR and CDR2 FQNEAQ (reference sequence). This CDR3 is built from 16 residues. Between the trimmed V and J ends, which lost 1 base and 0 bases, there was a span of 11 bases.

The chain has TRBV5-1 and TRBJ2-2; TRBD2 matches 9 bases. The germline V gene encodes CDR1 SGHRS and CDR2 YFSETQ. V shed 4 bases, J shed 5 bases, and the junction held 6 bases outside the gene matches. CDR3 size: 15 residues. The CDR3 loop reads CASSEGLAGTGELFF. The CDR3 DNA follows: TGCGCCAGCAGCGAGGGACTAGCCGGGACCGGGGAGCTGTTTTTT.

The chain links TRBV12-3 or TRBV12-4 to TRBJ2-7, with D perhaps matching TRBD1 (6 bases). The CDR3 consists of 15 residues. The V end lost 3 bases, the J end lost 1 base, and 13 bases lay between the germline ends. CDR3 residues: CASSFGDKGSYEQYF. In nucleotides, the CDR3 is TGTGCCAGCAGTTTTGGGGACAAAGGGTCCTACGAGCAGTACTTC.

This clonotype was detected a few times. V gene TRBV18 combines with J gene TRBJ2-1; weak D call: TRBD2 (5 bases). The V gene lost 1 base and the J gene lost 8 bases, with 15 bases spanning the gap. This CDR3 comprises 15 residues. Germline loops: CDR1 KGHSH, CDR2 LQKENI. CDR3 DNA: TGTGCCAGCTCACCACGACTAAGCCTCGCGCATGAGCAGTTCTTC. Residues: CASSPRLSLAHEQFF.

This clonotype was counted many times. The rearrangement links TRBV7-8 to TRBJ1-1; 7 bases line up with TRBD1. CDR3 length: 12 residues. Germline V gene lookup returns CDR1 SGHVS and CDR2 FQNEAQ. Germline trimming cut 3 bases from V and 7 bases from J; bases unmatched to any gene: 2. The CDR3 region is CASSFRDSEAFF. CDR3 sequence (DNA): TGTGCCAGCAGCTTCAGGGACAGTGAAGCTTTCTTT.

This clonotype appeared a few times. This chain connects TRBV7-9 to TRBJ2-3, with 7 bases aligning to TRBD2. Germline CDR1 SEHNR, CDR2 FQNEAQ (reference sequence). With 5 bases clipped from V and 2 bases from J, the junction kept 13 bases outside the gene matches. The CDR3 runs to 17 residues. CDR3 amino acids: CASSTPSRAGLTDTQYF. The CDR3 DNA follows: TGTGCCAGCAGCACGCCATCCCGAGCGGGACTCACAGATACGCAGTATTTT.

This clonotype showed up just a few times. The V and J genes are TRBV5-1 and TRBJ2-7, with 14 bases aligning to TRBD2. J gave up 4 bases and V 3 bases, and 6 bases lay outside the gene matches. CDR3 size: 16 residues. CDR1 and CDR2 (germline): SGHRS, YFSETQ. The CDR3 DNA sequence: TGCGCCAGCAGCTACGAGGGACTAGCGGGAGCGTACGAGCAGTACTTC. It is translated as CASSYEGLAGAYEQYF.

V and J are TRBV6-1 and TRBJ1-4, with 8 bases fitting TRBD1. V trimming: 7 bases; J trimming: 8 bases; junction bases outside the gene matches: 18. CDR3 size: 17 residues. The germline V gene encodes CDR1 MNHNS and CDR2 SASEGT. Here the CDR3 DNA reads TGTGCCAGCACCAGGGGGGCAGGGGGCGCAGGAAACGAAAAACTGTTTTTT. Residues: CASTRGAGGAGNEKLFF.

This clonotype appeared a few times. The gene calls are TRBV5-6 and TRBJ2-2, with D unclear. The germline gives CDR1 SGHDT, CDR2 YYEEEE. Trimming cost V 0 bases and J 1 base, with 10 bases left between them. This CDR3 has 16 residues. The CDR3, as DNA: TGTGCCAGCAGCTTGGCTCCGGCGGAGAACACCGGGGAGCTGTTTTTT. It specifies CASSLAPAENTGELFF. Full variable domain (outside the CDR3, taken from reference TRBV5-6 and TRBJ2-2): DAGVTQSPTHLIKTRGQQVTLRCSPKSGHDTVSWYQQALGQGPQFIFQYYEEEERQRGNFPDRFSGHQFPNYSSELNVNALLLGDSALYLCASSLAPAENTGELFFGEGSRLTVL.

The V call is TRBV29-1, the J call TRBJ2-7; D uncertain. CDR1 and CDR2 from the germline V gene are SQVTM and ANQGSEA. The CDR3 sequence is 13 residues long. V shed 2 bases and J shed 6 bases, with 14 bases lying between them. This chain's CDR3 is CSVETPSAFEQYF. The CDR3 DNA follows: TGCAGCGTTGAAACCCCCTCCGCCTTCGAGCAGTACTTC.

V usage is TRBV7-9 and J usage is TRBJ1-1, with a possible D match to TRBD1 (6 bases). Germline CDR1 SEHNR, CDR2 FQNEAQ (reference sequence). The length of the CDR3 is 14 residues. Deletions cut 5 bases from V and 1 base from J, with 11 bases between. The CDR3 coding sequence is TGTGCCAGCAGCCCAGGGGCAGGGAACACTGAAGCTTTCTTT. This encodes CASSPGAGNTEAFF.

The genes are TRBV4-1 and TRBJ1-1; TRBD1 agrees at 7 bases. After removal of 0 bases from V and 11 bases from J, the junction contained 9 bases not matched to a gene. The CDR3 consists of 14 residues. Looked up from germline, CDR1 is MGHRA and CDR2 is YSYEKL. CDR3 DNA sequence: TGCGCCAGCAGCCAAGATAGGGGGCCCGGGGGGGCTTTCTTT. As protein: CASSQDRGPGGAFF.

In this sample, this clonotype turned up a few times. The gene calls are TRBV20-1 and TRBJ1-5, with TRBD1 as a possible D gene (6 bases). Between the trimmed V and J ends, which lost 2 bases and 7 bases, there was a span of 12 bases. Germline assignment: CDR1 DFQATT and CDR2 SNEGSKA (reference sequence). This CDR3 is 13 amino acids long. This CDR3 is CSARKPGDQPQHF. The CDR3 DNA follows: TGCAGTGCTAGAAAGCCAGGGGACCAGCCCCAGCATTTT.

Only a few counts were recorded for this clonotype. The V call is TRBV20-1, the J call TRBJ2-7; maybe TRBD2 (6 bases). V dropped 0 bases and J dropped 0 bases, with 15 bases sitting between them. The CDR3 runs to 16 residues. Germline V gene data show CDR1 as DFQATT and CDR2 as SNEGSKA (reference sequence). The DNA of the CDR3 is TGCAGTGCTAGAGATCCGGGCGGGAAGAGCTCCTACGAGCAGTACTTC. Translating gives CSARDPGGKSSYEQYF.

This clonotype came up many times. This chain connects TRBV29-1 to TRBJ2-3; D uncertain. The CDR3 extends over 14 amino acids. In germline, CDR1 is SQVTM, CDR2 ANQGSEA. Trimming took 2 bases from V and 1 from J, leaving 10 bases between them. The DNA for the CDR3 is TGCAGCGTTGAAAGCCCCTTGGGCACAGATACGCAGTATTTT. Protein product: CSVESPLGTDTQYF.

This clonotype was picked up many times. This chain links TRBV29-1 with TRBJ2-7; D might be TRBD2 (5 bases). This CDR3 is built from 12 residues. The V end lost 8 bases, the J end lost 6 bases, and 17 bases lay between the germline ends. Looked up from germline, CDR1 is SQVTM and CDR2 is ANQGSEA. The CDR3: CSYQTSGLEQYF. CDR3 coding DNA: TGCAGCTATCAAACAAGCGGCCTCGAGCAGTACTTC.

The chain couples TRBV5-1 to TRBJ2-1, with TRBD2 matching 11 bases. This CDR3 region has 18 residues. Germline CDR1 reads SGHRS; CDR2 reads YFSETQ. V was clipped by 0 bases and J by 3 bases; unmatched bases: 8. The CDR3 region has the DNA TGCGCCAGCAGCTTGGCTAGCGGGAGGCCCACGTTCTACAATGAGCAGTTCTTC. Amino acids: CASSLASGRPTFYNEQFF.

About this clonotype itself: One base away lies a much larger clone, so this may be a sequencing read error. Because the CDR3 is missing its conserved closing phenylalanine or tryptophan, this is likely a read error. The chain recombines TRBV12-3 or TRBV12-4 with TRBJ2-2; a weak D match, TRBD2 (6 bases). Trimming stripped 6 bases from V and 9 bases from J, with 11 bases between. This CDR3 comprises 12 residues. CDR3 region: CASREGSRELFL. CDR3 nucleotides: TGTGCCAGCAGGGAGGGAAGCCGGGAGCTGTTTTTA.

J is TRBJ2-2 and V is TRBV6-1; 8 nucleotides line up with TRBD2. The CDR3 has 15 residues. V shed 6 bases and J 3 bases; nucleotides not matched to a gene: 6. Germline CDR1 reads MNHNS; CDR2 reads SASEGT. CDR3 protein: CASSSGLDDTGELFF. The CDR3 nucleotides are TGTGCCAGCAGCTCGGGACTAGATGACACCGGGGAGCTGTTTTTT.

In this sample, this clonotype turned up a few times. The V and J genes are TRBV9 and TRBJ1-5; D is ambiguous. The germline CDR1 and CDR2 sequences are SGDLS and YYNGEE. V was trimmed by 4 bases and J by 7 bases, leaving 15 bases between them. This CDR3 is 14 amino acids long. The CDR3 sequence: CASSPWGGDQPQHF. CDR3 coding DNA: TGTGCCAGCAGCCCTTGGGGAGGAGACCAGCCCCAGCATTTT.

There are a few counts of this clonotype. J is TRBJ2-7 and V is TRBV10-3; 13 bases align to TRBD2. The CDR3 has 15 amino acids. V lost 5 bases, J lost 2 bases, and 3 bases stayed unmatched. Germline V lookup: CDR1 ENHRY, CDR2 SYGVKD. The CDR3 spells CAISPGLAGTYEQYF. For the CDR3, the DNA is TGTGCCATCAGTCCGGGACTAGCGGGAACCTACGAGCAGTACTTC.

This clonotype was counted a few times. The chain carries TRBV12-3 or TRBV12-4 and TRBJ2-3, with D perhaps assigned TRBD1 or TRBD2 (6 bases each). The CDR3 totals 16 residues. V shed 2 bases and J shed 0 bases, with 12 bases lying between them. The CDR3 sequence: CASSLLLGGSTDTQYF. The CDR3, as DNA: TGTGCCAGCAGTTTACTACTGGGGGGCAGCACAGATACGCAGTATTTT.

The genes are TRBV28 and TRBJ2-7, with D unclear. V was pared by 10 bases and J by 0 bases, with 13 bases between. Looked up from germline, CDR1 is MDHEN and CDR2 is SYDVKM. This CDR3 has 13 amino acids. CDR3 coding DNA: TGTGCCACCCGGACGTTGAGCTCCTACGAGCAGTACTTC. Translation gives CATRTLSSYEQYF.